This entry is about one TCR beta chain. Its antigen is currently unknown. TCRdb reanalysed the RT-PCR reads using MiXCR and keeps one entry per CDR3 protein. The sample lists 500,000 to 600,000 distinct CDR3 sequences; 14% were seen once. These data originate in a study of response to subunit inactivated influenza vaccine. Overall study results and limits: The authors offered the suggestion that each seasonal influenza vaccination recruits few new T cells.

V lost 0 bases and J lost 6, with 6 bases in between. Per the germline V gene, CDR1 is LGHNA and CDR2 is YNFKEQ. The CDR3 runs 13 residues. The chain uses TRBV4-2 and TRBJ2-1; D is unclear. This specimen was PBMCs from blood, taken 12 days after vaccination. This TCR came from a man aged 50 to 60 who received an inactivated influenza vaccine. CDR3: CASSQDETNEQFF. CDR3 bases: TGTGCCAGCAGCCAAGATGAAACCAATGAGCAGTTCTTC.